Listed below are T cell receptor beta chains from one sample, sequenced in a study of blood T cell repertoires in COVID-19. Produced via immunoSEQ multiplex PCR; TCRdb's table is partial and in-frame only. The top ten hold less than 3% of the sample, which has fewer than 200,000 clones, about 74% seen once. Sequences were obtained from peripheral blood. The receptor set was obtained from a woman of 80 years or more with acute or convalescent COVID-19. Each CDR3 is given with its conserved first and last residue. A D gene is named only where the DNA matches it firmly. Size is omitted from some rows. Given values are once, few, many or a class for expanded clones.

>NA|NA|15|TRBV10-2|TRBJ2-3
CASSASSGGTDTQYF
TGCGCCAGCAGCGCCAGCAGCGGAGGCACAGATACGCAGTATTTT
>NA|NA|15|TRBV11-2|TRBJ2-7
CASSPPRVGYYEQYF
TGTGCCAGCAGCCCCCCCAGGGTTGGTTACTACGAGCAGTACTTC
>NA|NA|14|TRBV4-3|TRBJ2-3
CASSQDAVADTQYF
TGCGCCAGCAGCCAAGATGCGGTAGCGGATACGCAGTATTTT
>NA|NA|13|TRBV30|TRBJ1-2
CAWSHGGVSGYTF
TGTGCCTGGAGCCACGGCGGGGTCTCTGGCTACACCTTC
>NA|TRBD1|15|TRBV7-2|TRBJ1-2
CASSGPGQGFYGYTF
TGTGCCAGCAGCGGGCCGGGACAGGGCTTCTATGGCTACACCTTC
>NA|TRBD1|14|TRBV7-2|TRBJ1-1
CASSSFRDREAAFF
TGTGCCAGCAGCTCCTTCCGGGACAGGGAAGCGGCTTTCTTT
>NA|TRBD2|18|TRBV18|TRBJ2-1
CASSPPGLAGWGYNEQFF
TGTGCCAGCTCACCTCCGGGACTAGCGGGGTGGGGCTACAATGAGCAGTTCTTC
>NA|NA|14|TRBV9|TRBJ1-2
CASSPRRSYYGYTF
TGTGCCAGCAGCCCCCGTCGGAGCTACTATGGCTACACCTTC
>NA|NA|13|TRBV4-3|TRBJ1-2
CASSQVESDGYTF
TGCGCCAGCAGCCAAGTTGAAAGCGATGGCTACACCTTC
>NA|NA|14|TRBV7-2|TRBJ1-2
CASSLATSNYGYTF
TGTGCCAGCAGCTTGGCCACAAGTAACTATGGCTACACCTTC
>few|NA|14|TRBV5-4|TRBJ2-7
CASSSDSRAWEQYF
TGTGCCAGCAGTTCCGACAGCCGGGCTTGGGAGCAGTACTTC
>few|NA|14|TRBV19|TRBJ2-1
CASSIQGGLDEQFF
TGTGCCAGTAGTATACAAGGTGGGCTCGATGAGCAGTTCTTC
>NA|NA|11|TRBV11-2|TRBJ2-1
CASSPNNEQFF
TGTGCCAGCAGCCCTAACAATGAGCAGTTCTTC
>few|NA|13|TRBV5-1|TRBJ2-7
CASSPDNSYEQYF
TGCGCCAGCAGCCCGGACAACTCCTACGAGCAGTACTTC
>NA|NA|15|TRBV6-1|TRBJ2-5
CASSDNPGLPGTQYF
TGTGCCAGCAGTGATAATCCGGGTCTACCGGGGACCCAGTACTTC
>NA|NA|14|TRBV5-4|TRBJ2-1
CASSLPFGDNGQFF
TGTGCCAGCAGCTTGCCGTTTGGGGACAATGGGCAGTTCTTC
>NA|TRBD2|15|TRBV6-5|TRBJ2-7
CASSPTGGAIHEQYF
TGTGCCAGCAGTCCGACGGGGGGGGCGATCCACGAGCAGTACTTC
>NA|TRBD2|16|TRBV3-1/TRBV3-2|TRBJ2-3
CASSQDRGSSTDTQYF
TGTGCCAGCAGCCAAGACCGCGGGAGTAGCACAGATACGCAGTATTTT
>NA|NA|13|TRBV14|TRBJ1-1
CASGGLMNTEAFF
TGTGCCAGCGGGGGCCTCATGAACACTGAAGCTTTCTTT
>once|NA|14|TRBV28|TRBJ2-7
CASSLSTGFYEQYF
TGTGCCAGCAGTTTATCTACAGGGTTCTACGAGCAGTACTTC
>NA|TRBD1|17|TRBV24-1|TRBJ2-7
CATSVFHSGQGSYEQYF
TGTGCCACCAGTGTATTCCATTCGGGACAGGGCTCCTACGAGCAGTACTTC
>once|NA|15|TRBV9|TRBJ2-7
CASSGLVDGPYEQYF
TGTGCCAGCAGCGGACTAGTGGACGGGCCCTACGAGCAGTACTTC
>NA|NA|11|TRBV7-2|TRBJ2-1
CASSLNGEQFF
TGTGCCAGCAGCTTAAACGGTGAGCAGTTCTTC
>NA|NA|15|TRBV5-1|TRBJ1-4
CASTPRGGRIEKLFF
TGCGCCAGCACCCCGAGGGGGGGGCGAATTGAAAAACTGTTTTTT
>NA|TRBD1|15|TRBV6-5|TRBJ1-3
CASSQGQASGNTIYF
TGTGCCAGCAGCCAAGGACAGGCGTCCGGGAACACCATATATTTT
>NA|TRBD2|16|TRBV28|TRBJ2-2
CASSLASGTNTGELFF
TGTGCCAGCAGTTTAGCTAGCGGGACGAACACCGGGGAGCTGTTTTTT
>NA|NA|15|TRBV19|TRBJ1-1
CASTPRGHVNTEAFF
TGTGCCAGTACCCCTCGGGGACACGTGAACACTGAAGCTTTCTTT